This TCR beta chain was obtained from a study of blood T cell repertoires in COVID-19. V gave up 7 bases and J gave up 4 bases; unmatched junction bases: 11. The V gene's germline CDR1 is SGHTA and CDR2 FQGNSA. CDR3 size: 18 residues. Sequencing was performed with immunoSEQ multiplex PCR; in TCRdb, only in-frame clones are kept and a portion is missing. The data hold roughly 190,000 clones, with roughly nine tenths observed a single time. The clonotype was recovered from a woman aged 60-75 years with COVID-19, enrolled during active disease. The sequenced sample was peripheral blood. This sequence joins TRBV7-2 and TRBJ2-3, with 16 positions matching TRBD2. The CDR3 bases are TGTGCCAGCAACTTCGGGACTAGCGGGAGGGCCCTCCCAGATACGCAGTATTTT. Amino acid sequence: CASNFGTSGRALPDTQYF.